One and the same sample provided the 32 T cell receptor beta chains below, sequenced in a study of long-term antiretroviral therapy in people with HIV. Sequencing used immunoSEQ v3.0 at survey level. Sequenced by immunoSEQ multiplex PCR; TCRdb stores in-frame clones only, minus some. The table includes around 21,000 clones, approximately 80% detected once. The material sequenced was unsorted PBMCs, taken about 4 years after starting antiretroviral therapy. All receptors come from a man aged 18 to 30 with HIV.

The V gene is TRBV4-2, the J gene TRBJ1-2; TRBD1 matches 8 bases. The CDR3 consists of 14 residues. The germline V gene encodes CDR1 LGHNA and CDR2 YNFKEQ. V lost 4 bases to trimming and J lost 8 bases; unmatched junction nucleotides: 9. CDR3 region: CASSRDQGAGGYTF. DNA of the CDR3: TGTGCCAGCAGCCGAGACCAGGGGGCGGGGGGCTACACCTTC.

The V and J genes are TRBV2 and TRBJ1-5; perhaps TRBD1 as D (5 bases). V was cut by 5 bases and J by 7 bases, with 9 bases left in between. The CDR3 loop spans 12 amino acids. CDR1 is SNHLY and CDR2 is FYNNEI in the germline V gene. The CDR3 reads CASSPGFQPQHF. The CDR3 DNA reads TGTGCCAGCAGTCCAGGGTTCCAGCCCCAGCATTTT.

The gene calls are TRBV4-1 and TRBJ1-2, with TRBD1 matching 9 bases. CDR1 and CDR2 (germline): MGHRA, YSYEKL. With V trimmed by 1 base and J by 2 bases, 8 bases remained unmatched. This CDR3 is built from 17 residues. The CDR3 loop reads CASSQALQGARNYGYTF. The CDR3 coding sequence is TGCGCCAGCAGCCAAGCATTACAGGGGGCCCGCAACTATGGCTACACCTTC.

This clone has just a few counts. The chain combines TRBV9 with TRBJ1-3; 10 positions agree with TRBD1. Trimming cost V 0 bases and J 2 bases; bases outside gene matches: 8. The germline V gene encodes CDR1 SGDLS and CDR2 YYNGEE. CDR3 length equals 18 residues. This chain's CDR3 is CASSVEGTGVLTGNTIYF. The CDR3 nucleotides read TGTGCCAGCAGCGTAGAGGGGACAGGGGTCCTCACTGGAAACACCATATATTTT.

V gene TRBV15 combines with J gene TRBJ1-5; TRBD1 agrees at 12 bases. This CDR3 comprises 15 residues. The germline V gene encodes CDR1 LNHNV and CDR2 YYDKDF (reference sequence). V was clipped by 9 bases and J by 7 bases; unmatched bases: 10. The CDR3, as DNA: TGTGCCACTTCGGGGGACAGGGGGCTCGGGCAGCCCCAGCATTTT. It yields the protein CATSGDRGLGQPQHF.

The gene calls are TRBV10-2 and TRBJ1-2, with 8 bases matching TRBD1. V shed 3 bases and J 6 bases; nucleotides not matched to a gene: 6. The germline V gene has CDR1 WSHSY and CDR2 SAAADI. The CDR3 consists of 14 residues. CDR3 sequence (DNA): TGCGCCAGCAGTGAAGCCAGGGGGCGTGATGGCTACACCTTC. This codes for CASSEARGRDGYTF.

The chain couples TRBV25-1 to TRBJ2-3, with D uncertain. CDR3 length: 14 residues. Trimming shortened V by 7 bases and J by 1 base, and 12 bases separated the two germline ends. Germline-derived CDR1 and CDR2 are MGHDK and SYGVNS. The CDR3 sequence: CASNLAERTDTQYF. The CDR3 DNA sequence: TGTGCCAGCAATCTGGCGGAGCGCACAGATACGCAGTATTTT.

CDR3 in amino acids: CASIRFQGGTEAFF. The CDR3 coding sequence is TGTGCCAGCATTCGCTTTCAGGGTGGCACTGAAGCTTTCTTT. The genes are TRBV6-1 and TRBJ1-1, with TRBD1 as a possible D gene (5 bases). The germline V gene has CDR1 MNHNS and CDR2 SASEGT. V shed 7 bases and J shed 4 bases, with 16 bases lying between them. CDR3 size: 14 residues.

V usage is TRBV28 and J usage is TRBJ2-6, with D uncertain. This CDR3 is 18 amino acids long. Germline-derived CDR1 and CDR2 are MDHEN and SYDVKM. V lost 7 bases and J 2 bases, leaving 21 bases between the germline ends. CDR3 nucleotide sequence: TGTGCCAGCACCCCCAAGCACAGAAGGCACCCTGGGGCCAACGTCCTGACTTTC. It yields the protein CASTPKHRRHPGANVLTF.

This chain joins TRBV4-1 and TRBJ1-3; D is unclear. CDR3 length: 19 amino acids. The ends were cut back, 5 bases at V and 0 bases at J, with 23 bases in the middle. CDR1 and CDR2 (germline): MGHRA, YSYEKL. The CDR3 is CASSYRAGSNDYSGNTIYF. The CDR3 nucleotides are TGCGCCAGCAGCTACCGGGCAGGCTCGAACGATTACTCTGGAAACACCATATATTTT.

J is TRBJ2-1 and V is TRBV19; TRBD2 matches at 8 bases. Germline-derived CDR1 and CDR2 are LNHDA and SQIVND (reference sequence). The J segment lost 3 bases and the V segment lost 7 bases, leaving 2 bases of the junction unmatched. CDR3 length: 13 residues. The chain's CDR3 is CASTSGFYNEQFF. The CDR3 coding sequence is TGTGCCAGTACTAGCGGGTTCTACAATGAGCAGTTCTTC.

The genes are TRBV6-1 and TRBJ1-1; no firm D call. The CDR3 covers 18 residues. V lost 0 bases to trimming and J lost 1 base, with 18 bases between them. The germline V gene has CDR1 MNHNS and CDR2 SASEGT. Written as DNA, the CDR3 is TGTGCCAGCAGTGAAGCGCTAAGGCCCAACAGCCCGAACACTGAAGCTTTCTTT. Translation: CASSEALRPNSPNTEAFF.

This clone was observed a single time. The gene calls are TRBV1 and TRBJ2-1. TRBV1 is a pseudogene. The CDR3 runs to 14 residues. The DNA for the CDR3 is TGCACCAGCAGCCCCTCTGGGCGGAGTACTCGTAAGTTCTTC. Translated: CTSSPSGRSTRKFF.

This chain links TRBV7-9 with TRBJ1-1; tentative D call: TRBD1 (6 bases). V dropped 5 bases and J dropped 2 bases, with 15 bases sitting between them. The CDR3 covers 15 residues. Germline V gene data show CDR1 as SEHNR and CDR2 as FQNEAQ (reference sequence). The CDR3 loop reads CASSLATGGNTEAFF. The CDR3 coding sequence is TGTGCCAGCAGCCTGGCGACAGGAGGTAACACTGAAGCTTTCTTT.

Regarding this clone: Relative to the germline gene, one junction end is altered; a read error may explain this. The rearrangement links TRBV5-5 to TRBJ1-1; 8 bases are a match to TRBD1. Germline V gene data show CDR1 as SGHKS and CDR2 as YYEKEE (reference sequence). The CDR3 loop spans 13 amino acids. CDR3 amino acids: CASSLDREAEAFF. CDR3 bases: TGTGCCAGCAGTTTGGACAGGGAGGCTGAAGCTTTCTTT.

The chain has TRBV15 and TRBJ2-3; D is unclear. The V and J ends lost 6 bases and 3 bases respectively, with 7 bases between them. CDR1 is LNHNV and CDR2 is YYDKDF in the germline V gene (reference sequence). The CDR3 loop spans 12 amino acids. The CDR3 nucleotides are TGTGCCACCAGACGCGATACAGATACGCAGTATTTT. The encoded protein is CATRRDTDTQYF.

The table lists this clone with a count of one. This chain uses TRBV2 with TRBJ1-6; 7 nucleotides match TRBD1. CDR1 and CDR2 (germline): SNHLY, FYNNEI. The CDR3 is 14 amino acids. J was trimmed by 10 bases and V by 5 bases; bases with no gene match: 8. CDR3 in DNA: TGTGCCAGCAGTAAGACAGGGAAGTGGTCACCCCTCCACTTT. This encodes CASSKTGKWSPLHF.

The chain has TRBV14 and TRBJ2-7; D perhaps matches TRBD2 (6 bases). This CDR3 is built from 12 residues. V lost 1 base to trimming and J lost 9 bases, with 10 bases between them. Germline V gene sequence: CDR1 SGHDN, CDR2 FVKESK. This CDR3 is CASSQGGERQYV. The DNA of the CDR3 is TGTGCCAGCAGCCAAGGCGGGGAAAGGCAGTACGTC.

V gene TRBV5-1 combines with J gene TRBJ2-4, with 8 bases fitting TRBD1. The CDR3 is 16 amino acids. V trimming: 2 bases; J trimming: 2 bases; junction bases outside the gene matches: 6. Germline V lookup: CDR1 SGHRS, CDR2 YFSETQ. CDR3 protein: CASSLQGGTTKNIQYF. CDR3 DNA sequence: TGCGCCAGCAGCTTACAGGGGGGTACGACCAAAAACATTCAGTACTTC. The full variable domain, in which reference TRBV5-1 and TRBJ2-4 provide the parts outside the CDR3, is KAGVTQTPRYLIKTRGQQVTLSCSPISGHRSVSWYQQTPGQGLQFLFEYFSETQRNKGNFPGRFSGRQFSNSRSEMNVSTLELGDSALYLCASSLQGGTTKNIQYFGAGTRLSVL.

V is TRBV7-8 and J is TRBJ1-1, with unresolved D. Trimming stripped 8 bases from V and 5 bases from J, with 15 bases between. The CDR3 contains 13 residues. Germline lookup yields CDR1 SGHVS and CDR2 FQNEAQ. The CDR3 bases are TGTGCCAGCTCACTGGGGATTATGACTGAAGCTTTCTTT. Its translation is CASSLGIMTEAFF. Drawing the rest from reference TRBV7-8 and TRBJ1-1, the complete variable domain is GAGVSQSPRYKVAKRGQDVALRCDPISGHVSLFWYQQALGQGPEFLTYFQNEAQLDKSGLPSDRFFAERPEGSVSTLKIQRTQQEDSAVYLCASSLGIMTEAFFGQGTRLTVV.

The chain joins TRBV5-8 to TRBJ1-1; D uncertain. The CDR3 is made up of 14 amino acids. The germline gives CDR1 SGHTS, CDR2 YDEGEE. Deletions cut 5 bases from V and 1 base from J, with 12 bases between. Here the CDR3 DNA reads TGTGCCAGCAGTCGACGGCTAAAGAACACTGAAGCTTTCTTT. Its translation is CASSRRLKNTEAFF.

The gene calls are TRBV6-6 and TRBJ1-5; D not resolved. The germline gives CDR1 MNHNY, CDR2 SVGAGI (reference sequence). CDR3 length equals 15 residues. Trimming cost V 0 bases and J 5 bases, with 11 bases left between them. The CDR3 reads CASSYSPAADQPQHF. In nucleotides, the CDR3 is TGTGCCAGCAGTTACTCGCCGGCTGCCGATCAGCCCCAGCATTTT.

V usage is TRBV7-9 and J usage is TRBJ2-5, with a weak D call TRBD2 (6 bases). Between the trimmed V and J ends, which lost 8 bases and 3 bases, there was a span of 10 bases. Germline V gene data show CDR1 as SEHNR and CDR2 as FQNEAQ (reference sequence). This CDR3 contains 12 residues. DNA for the CDR3: TGTGCCAGCGATAGCGGAAAAGAGACCCAGTACTTC. It yields the protein CASDSGKETQYF.

The chain employs TRBV6-5 and TRBJ2-7; D remains unclear. Trimming cost V 1 base and J 3 bases, with 10 bases left between them. This CDR3 has 14 amino acids. Germline V gene data show CDR1 as MNHEY and CDR2 as SVGAGI. This CDR3 is CASSYLDSLYEQYF. DNA for the CDR3: TGTGCCAGCAGTTACTTGGATAGCCTCTACGAGCAGTACTTC.

The chain is built from TRBV10-3 and TRBJ2-5, with D hard to call. V was shortened by 6 bases and J by 0 bases, with 11 bases between the two germline ends. The CDR3 length is 14 residues. Germline values: CDR1 ENHRY, CDR2 SYGVKD. The CDR3 nucleotides read TGTGCCATCAGCCCCCTGATGTACCAAGAGACCCAGTACTTC. Its protein product is CAISPLMYQETQYF.

This chain joins TRBV7-9 and TRBJ2-5; 8 bases are shared with TRBD1. Germline V lookup: CDR1 SEHNR, CDR2 FQNEAQ (reference sequence). Trimming removed 1 base from V and 5 bases from J; junction bases left unmatched: 9. CDR3 length equals 16 residues. The CDR3 is CASSLGGRGRFETQYF. Written as DNA, the CDR3 is TGTGCCAGCAGCTTAGGGGGCAGGGGGCGATTCGAGACCCAGTACTTC. Based on the CDR3 plus reference TRBV7-9 and TRBJ2-5, the full variable domain is DTGVSQNPRHKITKRGQNVTFRCDPISEHNRLYWYRQTLGQGPEFLTYFQNEAQLEKSRLLSDRFSAERPKGSFSTLEIQRTEQGDSAMYLCASSLGGRGRFETQYFGPGTRLLVL.

The chain carries TRBV18 and TRBJ1-1; D gene unclear. The CDR3 spans 15 residues. Deletions cut 2 bases from V and 5 bases from J, with 15 bases between. The germline V gene has CDR1 KGHSH and CDR2 LQKENI. The CDR3 reads CASSPSLGGLTEAFF. CDR3 bases: TGTGCCAGCTCACCATCATTAGGAGGGCTGACTGAAGCTTTCTTT.

The chain links TRBV14 to TRBJ2-7; TRBD2 agrees at 11 bases. The V gene's germline CDR1 is SGHDN and CDR2 FVKESK. After removal of 4 bases from V and 3 bases from J, the junction contained 8 bases not matched to a gene. CDR3 length equals 16 residues. The CDR3 nucleotides read TGTGCCAGCAGCCCTTTAACTAGCGGGGGACTCTACGAGCAGTACTTC. As protein: CASSPLTSGGLYEQYF.

The V and J genes are TRBV10-2 and TRBJ2-7; 9 nucleotides match TRBD2. CDR3 size: 13 residues. The junction had 7 bases not matched to a gene; V was cut back by 7 bases and J by 6 bases. The germline CDR1 and CDR2 sequences are WSHSY and SAAADI. The CDR3 DNA reads as TGCGCCAGCATGGCGGGGGGGCCAGTCGAGCAGTACTTC. Amino acids: CASMAGGPVEQYF.

This clone was counted a few times. The chain combines TRBV27 with TRBJ1-2, with 7 bases aligning to TRBD1. Germline V lookup: CDR1 MNHEY, CDR2 SMNVEV (reference sequence). The trim removed 5 bases at V and 6 bases at J, leaving 9 bases unmatched. The CDR3 spans 14 residues. The CDR3 protein is CASSLDRESDGYTF. The DNA of the CDR3 is TGTGCCAGCAGTCTAGACAGGGAATCCGATGGCTACACCTTC.

The chain carries TRBV16 and TRBJ1-3; D remains ambiguous. V was clipped by 4 bases and J by 3 bases, with 4 bases between them. Per germline, CDR1 KGHSY and CDR2 FQNENV. The CDR3 covers 12 residues. CDR3 bases: TGTGCCAGCAGCCTTGGTGGAAACACCATATATTTT. This gives the protein CASSLGGNTIYF.

Here the CDR3 reads CAWTHTTRDGYTF. CDR3 DNA: TGTGCCTGGACCCACACCACCCGTGATGGCTACACCTTC. This sequence joins TRBV30 and TRBJ1-2; D call uncertain. Germline V gene data show CDR1 as GTSNPN and CDR2 as SVGIG (reference sequence). The V and J ends lost 4 bases and 6 bases respectively, with 15 bases between them. The CDR3 consists of 13 residues.